This TCR beta chain was identified in a study of vaccination and CD4 T cells after COVID-19. For the study at large: Each post-COVID sample was drawn after diagnosis, and the median interval was roughly 100 days (range 35 to 161). Collection of post-vaccine samples followed dose two by a median about 72 days, spanning a range of 14 to 241. Study-wide results and limits: Spike mono-reactivity was the property of 304 of 307 vaccine-specific clones in convalescent patients.

Via MiXCR, TCRdb re-called the PCR reads, giving one row per CDR3 protein. In the table there are around 30,000 distinct CDR3 sequences, around 50% of which are singletons. As to time point: late sampling 161 to 241 days after vaccination in a few convalescent patients. Concerning this clonotype: Its target is unknown.

V gave up 3 bases and J gave up 0 bases, with 13 bases separating them. Germline V gene sequence: CDR1 WSHSY, CDR2 SAAADI. This CDR3 contains 16 residues. Sequences were derived from CD4+ T cells from blood, sampled about 7 months after SARS-CoV-2 vaccination. The chain recombines TRBV10-2 with TRBJ2-3; D is possibly TRBD1 or TRBD2 (5 bases each). The receptor comes from a human donor who had recovered from COVID-19. CDR3 DNA sequence: TGCGCCAGCAGTGACCGGGACGGAGTAAGCACAGATACGCAGTATTTT. Translation gives CASSDRDGVSTDTQYF.